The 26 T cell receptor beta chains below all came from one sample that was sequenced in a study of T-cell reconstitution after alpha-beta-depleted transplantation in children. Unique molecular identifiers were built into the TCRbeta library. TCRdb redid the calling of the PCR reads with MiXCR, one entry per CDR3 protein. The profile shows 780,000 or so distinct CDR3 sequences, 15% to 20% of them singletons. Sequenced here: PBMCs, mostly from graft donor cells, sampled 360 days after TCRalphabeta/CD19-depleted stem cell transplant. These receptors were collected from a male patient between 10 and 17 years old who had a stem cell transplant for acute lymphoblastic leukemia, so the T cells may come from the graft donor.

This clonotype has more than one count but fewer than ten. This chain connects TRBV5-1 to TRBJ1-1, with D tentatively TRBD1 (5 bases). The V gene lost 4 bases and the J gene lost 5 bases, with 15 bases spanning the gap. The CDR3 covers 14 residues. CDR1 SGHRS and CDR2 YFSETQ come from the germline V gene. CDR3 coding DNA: TGCGCCAGCAGCCCCGGCGGGGGGATGACTGAAGCTTTCTTT. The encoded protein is CASSPGGGMTEAFF.

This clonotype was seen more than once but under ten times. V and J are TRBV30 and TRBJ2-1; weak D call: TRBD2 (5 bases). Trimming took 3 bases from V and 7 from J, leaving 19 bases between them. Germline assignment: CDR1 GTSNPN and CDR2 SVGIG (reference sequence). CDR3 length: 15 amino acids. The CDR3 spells CAWRETGKKVNEQFF. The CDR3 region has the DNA TGTGCCTGGAGAGAAACCGGGAAAAAGGTGAATGAGCAGTTCTTC.

The CDR3 protein is CASSPSREIPTDTQYF. The DNA of the CDR3 is TGTGCCAGCTCACCCTCCCGGGAGATCCCCACAGATACGCAGTATTTT. V gene TRBV18 combines with J gene TRBJ2-3, with D maybe TRBD2 (6 bases). CDR1 and CDR2 (germline): KGHSH, LQKENI. The V and J ends lost 3 bases and 2 bases respectively, with 15 bases between them. The CDR3 is 16 residues long.

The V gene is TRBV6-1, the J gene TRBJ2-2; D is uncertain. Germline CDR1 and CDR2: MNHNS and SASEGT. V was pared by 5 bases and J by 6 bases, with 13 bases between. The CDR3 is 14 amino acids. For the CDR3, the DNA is TGTGCCAGCAGTCCCATGGGGTGGTCCGGGGAGCTGTTTTTT. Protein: CASSPMGWSGELFF.

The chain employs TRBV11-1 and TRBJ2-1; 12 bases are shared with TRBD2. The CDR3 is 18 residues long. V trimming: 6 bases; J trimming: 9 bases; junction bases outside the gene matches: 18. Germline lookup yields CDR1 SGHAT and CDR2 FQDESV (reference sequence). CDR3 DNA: TGTGCCAGCAGTAAACGGGAGACTAGCGGGAGTCGCGGGTCTGAGCAGTTCTTC. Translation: CASSKRETSGSRGSEQFF. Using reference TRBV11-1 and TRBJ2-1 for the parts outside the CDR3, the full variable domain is EAEVAQSPRYKITEKSQAVAFWCDPISGHATLYWYRQILGQGPELLVQFQDESVVDDSQLPKDRFSAERLKGVDSTLKIQPAELGDSAMYLCASSKRETSGSRGSEQFFGPGTRLTVL.

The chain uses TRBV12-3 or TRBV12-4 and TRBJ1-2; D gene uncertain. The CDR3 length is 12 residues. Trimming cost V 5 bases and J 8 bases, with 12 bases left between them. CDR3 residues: CASSPLRGGYTF. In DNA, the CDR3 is TGTGCCAGCAGTCCTCTCAGAGGGGGCTACACCTTC.

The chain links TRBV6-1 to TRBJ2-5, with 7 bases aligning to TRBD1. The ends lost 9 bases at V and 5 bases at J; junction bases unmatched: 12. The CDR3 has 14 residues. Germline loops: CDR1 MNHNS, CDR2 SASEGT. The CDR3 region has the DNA TGTGCCAGTGAAGGTTTGGGCAGGGGGGAGACCCAGTACTTC. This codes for CASEGLGRGETQYF.

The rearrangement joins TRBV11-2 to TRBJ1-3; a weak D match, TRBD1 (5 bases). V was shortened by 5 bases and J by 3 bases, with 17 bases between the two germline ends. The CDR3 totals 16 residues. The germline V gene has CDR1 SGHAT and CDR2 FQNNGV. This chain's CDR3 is CASSPLPGMGGNTIYF. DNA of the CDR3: TGTGCCAGCAGCCCCCTCCCAGGGATGGGTGGAAACACCATATATTTT.

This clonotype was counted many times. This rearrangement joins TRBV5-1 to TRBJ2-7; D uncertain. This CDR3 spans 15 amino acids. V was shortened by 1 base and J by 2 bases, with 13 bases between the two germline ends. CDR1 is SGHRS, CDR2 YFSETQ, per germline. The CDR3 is CASSLRQIDPYEQYF. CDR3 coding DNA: TGCGCCAGCAGCTTGAGGCAGATAGATCCCTACGAGCAGTACTTC.

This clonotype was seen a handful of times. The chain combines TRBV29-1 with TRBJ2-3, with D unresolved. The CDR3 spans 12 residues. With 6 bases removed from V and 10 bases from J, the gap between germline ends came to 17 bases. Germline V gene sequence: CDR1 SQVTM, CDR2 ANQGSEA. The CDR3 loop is CSVPRPRRSQYF. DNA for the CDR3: TGCAGCGTACCTAGGCCTCGACGATCGCAGTATTTT.

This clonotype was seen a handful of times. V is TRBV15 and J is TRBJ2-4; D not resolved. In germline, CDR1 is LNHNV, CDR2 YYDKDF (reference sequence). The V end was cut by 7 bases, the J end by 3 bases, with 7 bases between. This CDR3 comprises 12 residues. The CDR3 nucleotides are TGTGCCACCAAAGACGGCAAAAACATTCAGTACTTC. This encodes CATKDGKNIQYF.

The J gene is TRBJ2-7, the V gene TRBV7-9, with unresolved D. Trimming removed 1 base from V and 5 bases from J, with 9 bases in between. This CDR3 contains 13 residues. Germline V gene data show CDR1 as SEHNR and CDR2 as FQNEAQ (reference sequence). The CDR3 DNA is TGTGCCAGCAGCTTAGTGTTGGCACACGAGCAGTACTTC. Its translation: CASSLVLAHEQYF.

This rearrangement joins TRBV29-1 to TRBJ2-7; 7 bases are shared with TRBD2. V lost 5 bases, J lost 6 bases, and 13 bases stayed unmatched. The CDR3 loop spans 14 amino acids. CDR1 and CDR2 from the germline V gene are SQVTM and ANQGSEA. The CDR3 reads CSVPYGGGWREQYF. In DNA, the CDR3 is TGCAGCGTTCCCTATGGGGGGGGTTGGCGCGAGCAGTACTTC.

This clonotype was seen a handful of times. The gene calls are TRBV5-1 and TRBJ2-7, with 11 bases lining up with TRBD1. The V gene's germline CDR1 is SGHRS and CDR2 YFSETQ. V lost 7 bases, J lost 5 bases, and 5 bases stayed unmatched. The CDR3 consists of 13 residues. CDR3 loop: CASRDRGFHEQYF. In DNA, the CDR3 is TGCGCCAGCCGGGACAGGGGGTTCCACGAGCAGTACTTC.

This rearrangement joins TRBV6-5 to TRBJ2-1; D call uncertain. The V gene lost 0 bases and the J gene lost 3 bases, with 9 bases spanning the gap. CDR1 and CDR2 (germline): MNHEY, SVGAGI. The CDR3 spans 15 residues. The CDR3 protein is CASSYSGGDYNEQFF. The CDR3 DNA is TGTGCCAGCAGTTACTCGGGTGGGGACTACAATGAGCAGTTCTTC.

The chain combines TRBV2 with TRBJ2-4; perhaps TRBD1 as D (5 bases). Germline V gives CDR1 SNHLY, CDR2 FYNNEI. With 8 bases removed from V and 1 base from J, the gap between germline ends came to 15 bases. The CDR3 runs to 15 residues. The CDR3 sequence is CASPRQPLAKNIQYF. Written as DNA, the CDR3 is TGTGCCAGCCCCCGACAGCCGCTGGCCAAAAACATTCAGTACTTC.

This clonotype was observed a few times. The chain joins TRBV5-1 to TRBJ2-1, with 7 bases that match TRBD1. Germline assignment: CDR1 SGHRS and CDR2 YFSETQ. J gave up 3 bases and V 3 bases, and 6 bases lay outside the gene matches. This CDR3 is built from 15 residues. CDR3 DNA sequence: TGCGCCAGCAGCTCAACGGGACAGAGCTACAATGAGCAGTTCTTC. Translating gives CASSSTGQSYNEQFF.

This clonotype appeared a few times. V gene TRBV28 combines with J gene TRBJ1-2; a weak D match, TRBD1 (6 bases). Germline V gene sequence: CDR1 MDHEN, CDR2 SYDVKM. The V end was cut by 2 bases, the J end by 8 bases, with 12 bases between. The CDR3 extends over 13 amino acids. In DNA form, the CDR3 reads TGTGCCAGCAGTTTAAGGACAGCTGGGGGCTACACCTTC. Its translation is CASSLRTAGGYTF.

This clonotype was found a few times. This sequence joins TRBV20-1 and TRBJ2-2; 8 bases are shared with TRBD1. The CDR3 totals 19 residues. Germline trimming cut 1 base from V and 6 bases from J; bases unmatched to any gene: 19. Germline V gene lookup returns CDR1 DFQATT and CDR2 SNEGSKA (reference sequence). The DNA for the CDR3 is TGCAGTGCTAGAGTAGGGACAGGAGCTCGGCTCGGGGGTCCCGGGGAGCTGTTTTTT. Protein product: CSARVGTGARLGGPGELFF.

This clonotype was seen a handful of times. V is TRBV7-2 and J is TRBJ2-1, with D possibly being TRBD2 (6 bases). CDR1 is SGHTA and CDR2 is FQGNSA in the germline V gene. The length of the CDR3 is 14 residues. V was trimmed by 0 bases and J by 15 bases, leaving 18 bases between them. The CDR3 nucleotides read TGTGCCAGCAGCTTAGCAGTCTTCGGACTAAAGGTGTTCTTC. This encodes CASSLAVFGLKVFF.

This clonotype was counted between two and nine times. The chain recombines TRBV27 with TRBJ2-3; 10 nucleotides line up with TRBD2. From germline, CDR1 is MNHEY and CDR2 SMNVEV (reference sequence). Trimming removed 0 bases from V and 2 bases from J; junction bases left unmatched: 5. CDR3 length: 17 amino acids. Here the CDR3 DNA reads TGTGCCAGCAGTTTATCGTCTCTAGCGGGGGACACAGATACGCAGTATTTT. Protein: CASSLSSLAGDTDTQYF.

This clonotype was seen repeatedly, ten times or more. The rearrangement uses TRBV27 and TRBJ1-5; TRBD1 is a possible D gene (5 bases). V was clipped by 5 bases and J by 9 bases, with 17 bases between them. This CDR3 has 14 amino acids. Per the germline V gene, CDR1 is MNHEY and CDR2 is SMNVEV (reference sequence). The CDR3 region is CASSGGGSGGPQHF. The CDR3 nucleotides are TGTGCCAGCAGTGGAGGAGGAAGTGGGGGGCCCCAGCATTTT.

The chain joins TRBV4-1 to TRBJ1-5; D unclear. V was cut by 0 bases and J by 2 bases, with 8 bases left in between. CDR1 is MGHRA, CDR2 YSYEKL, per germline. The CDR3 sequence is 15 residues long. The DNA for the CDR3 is TGCGCCAGCAGCCAAGAAAGGGTGGGCAATCAGCCCCAGCATTTT. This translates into CASSQERVGNQPQHF.

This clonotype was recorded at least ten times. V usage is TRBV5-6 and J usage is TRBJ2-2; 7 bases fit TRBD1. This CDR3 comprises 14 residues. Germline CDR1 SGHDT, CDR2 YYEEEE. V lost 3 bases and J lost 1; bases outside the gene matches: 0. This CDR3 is CASSWTGNTGELFF. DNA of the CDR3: TGTGCCAGCAGCTGGACAGGGAACACCGGGGAGCTGTTTTTT.

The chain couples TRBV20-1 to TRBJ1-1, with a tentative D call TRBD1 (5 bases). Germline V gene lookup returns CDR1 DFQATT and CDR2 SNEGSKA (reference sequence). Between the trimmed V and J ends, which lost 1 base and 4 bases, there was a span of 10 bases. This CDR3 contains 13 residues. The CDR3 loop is CSARVGGGTEAFF. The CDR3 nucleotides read TGCAGTGCTAGAGTGGGGGGGGGCACTGAAGCTTTCTTT.

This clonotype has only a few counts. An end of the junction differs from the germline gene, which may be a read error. The CDR3 is CASSQGPRVGYEQYF. CDR3 nucleotides: TGCGCCAGCAGCCAAGGGCCTAGGGTAGGGTACGAGCAGTACTTT. The chain links TRBV4-1 to TRBJ2-7; D gene ambiguous. Germline V gives CDR1 MGHRA, CDR2 YSYEKL. This CDR3 has 15 amino acids.